Listed here are 6 T cell receptor beta chains from one sample, sequenced in a study of shared clonotypes between healthy human individuals. Libraries were prepared by immunoSEQ multiplex PCR; TCRdb keeps only in-frame clonotypes and omits some of them. The sample comprises about half a million clones, approximately 71% of which are singletons, and about 11% rests with the top ten. Sequenced sample: PBMCs. Source of these receptors: a woman aged 40-49 years in good health. Some clones in this sample may be carry-over from other donors' samples.

The V gene is TRBV5-4, the J gene TRBJ1-5, with D tentatively TRBD1 (6 bases). CDR3 length equals 15 residues. Germline lookup yields CDR1 SGHNT and CDR2 YYREEE (reference sequence). V gave up 0 bases and J gave up 2 bases, with 9 bases separating them. The CDR3 region is CASSLVPGGNQPQHF. DNA for the CDR3: TGTGCCAGCAGCTTGGTCCCAGGGGGCAATCAGCCCCAGCATTTT.

A single count supports this clone. The V and J genes are TRBV5-4 and TRBJ2-3; TRBD2 agrees at 7 bases. Germline CDR1 SGHNT, CDR2 YYREEE (reference sequence). With 1 base clipped from V and 1 base from J, the junction kept 6 bases outside the gene matches. The CDR3 is made up of 16 amino acids. This chain's CDR3 is CASSLLRELGTDTQYF. The CDR3, as DNA: TGTGCCAGCAGCTTGCTGCGGGAGTTGGGCACAGATACGCAGTATTTT.

The V and J genes are TRBV10-3 and TRBJ2-7, with 10 bases aligning to TRBD2. The germline gives CDR1 ENHRY, CDR2 SYGVKD. The CDR3 covers 19 residues. V was clipped by 3 bases and J by 3 bases; unmatched bases: 17. CDR3 region: CAISDPSTARLAGVYEQYF. The CDR3, as DNA: TGTGCCATCAGTGACCCGTCGACCGCCCGGCTAGCGGGAGTCTACGAGCAGTACTTC.

This sequence joins TRBV6-5 and TRBJ2-3, with a weak D call TRBD2 (6 bases). V was clipped by 6 bases and J by 3 bases, with 16 bases between them. The CDR3 spans 15 residues. CDR1 and CDR2 from the germline V gene are MNHEY and SVGAGI. This chain's CDR3 is CASSISIAVTDTQYF. CDR3 nucleotide sequence: TGTGCCAGCAGCATCAGTATAGCGGTAACAGATACGCAGTATTTT.

The sample holds many counts of this clone. The chain combines TRBV7-7 with TRBJ2-2, with D maybe TRBD2 (6 bases). CDR3 length: 20 amino acids. V was cut by 4 bases and J by 1 base, with 25 bases left in between. The germline CDR1 and CDR2 sequences are SSHAT and FNYEAQ (reference sequence). CDR3 DNA: TGTGCCAGCAGCTCACGGGAGATGGGACCCTCGAATATGAACACCGGGGAGCTGTTTTTT. As protein: CASSSREMGPSNMNTGELFF.

V usage is TRBV6-5 and J usage is TRBJ2-7; 11 bases map to TRBD1. The CDR3 has 12 amino acids. The V and J ends lost 8 bases and 7 bases, in that order; junction bases with no gene match: 4. Germline CDR1 and CDR2: MNHEY and SVGAGI. The CDR3 region has the DNA TGTGCCAGCCGGGGGACAGGGGGTGAGCAGTACTTC. Protein sequence: CASRGTGGEQYF.